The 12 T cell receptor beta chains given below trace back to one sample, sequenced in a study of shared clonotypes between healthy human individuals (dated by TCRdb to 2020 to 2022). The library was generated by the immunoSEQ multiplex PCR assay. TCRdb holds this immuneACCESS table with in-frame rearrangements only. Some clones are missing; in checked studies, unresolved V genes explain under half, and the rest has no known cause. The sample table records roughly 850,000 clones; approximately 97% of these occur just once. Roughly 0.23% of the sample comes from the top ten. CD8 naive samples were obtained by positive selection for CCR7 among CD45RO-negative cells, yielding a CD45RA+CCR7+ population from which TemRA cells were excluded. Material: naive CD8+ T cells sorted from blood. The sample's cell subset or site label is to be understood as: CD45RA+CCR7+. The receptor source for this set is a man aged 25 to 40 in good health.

The CDR3 nucleotides read TGCGCCAGCAGCTTGGAAGGGCTGGCTAATGAAAAACTGTTTTTT. Translated, it gives CASSLEGLANEKLFF. The chain links TRBV5-1 to TRBJ1-4; no clear D. Germline V gene sequence: CDR1 SGHRS, CDR2 YFSETQ. V shed 0 bases and J shed 3 bases, with 9 bases lying between them. This CDR3 has 15 residues.

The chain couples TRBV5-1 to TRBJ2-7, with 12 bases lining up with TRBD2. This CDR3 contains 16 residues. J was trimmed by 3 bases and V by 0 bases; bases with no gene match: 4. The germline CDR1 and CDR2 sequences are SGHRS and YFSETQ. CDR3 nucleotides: TGCGCCAGCAGCTTGGATTCTAGCGGGAGGGTCTACGAGCAGTACTTC. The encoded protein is CASSLDSSGRVYEQYF.

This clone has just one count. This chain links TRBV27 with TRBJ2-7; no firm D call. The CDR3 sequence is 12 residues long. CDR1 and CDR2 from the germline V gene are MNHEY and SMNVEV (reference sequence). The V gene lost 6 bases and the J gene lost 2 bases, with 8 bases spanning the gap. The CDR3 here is CASRLGTYEQYF. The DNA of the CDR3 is TGTGCCAGCAGGCTAGGAACCTACGAGCAGTACTTC.

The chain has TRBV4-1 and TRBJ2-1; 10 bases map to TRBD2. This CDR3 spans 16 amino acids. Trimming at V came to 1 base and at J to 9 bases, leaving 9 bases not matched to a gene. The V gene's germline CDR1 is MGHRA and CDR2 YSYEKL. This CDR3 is CASSQVFSGLATEQFF. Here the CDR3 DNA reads TGCGCCAGCAGCCAAGTTTTTTCGGGACTAGCGACTGAGCAGTTCTTC.

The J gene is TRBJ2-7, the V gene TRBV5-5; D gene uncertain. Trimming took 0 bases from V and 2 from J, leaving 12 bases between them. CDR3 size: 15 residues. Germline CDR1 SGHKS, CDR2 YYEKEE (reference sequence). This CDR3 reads CASSLEKGRPYEQYF. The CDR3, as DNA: TGTGCCAGCAGCTTGGAAAAGGGCAGACCCTACGAGCAGTACTTC.

The CDR3 spells CASSLVQLSYEQYF. CDR3 in DNA: TGTGCCAGCAGCTTAGTGCAGCTTTCCTACGAGCAGTACTTC. The chain is built from TRBV13 and TRBJ2-7, with D hard to call. Trimming pared 1 base from V and 1 base from J, leaving 8 bases between. CDR1 is PRHDT and CDR2 is FYEKMQ in the germline V gene (reference sequence). This CDR3 comprises 14 residues.

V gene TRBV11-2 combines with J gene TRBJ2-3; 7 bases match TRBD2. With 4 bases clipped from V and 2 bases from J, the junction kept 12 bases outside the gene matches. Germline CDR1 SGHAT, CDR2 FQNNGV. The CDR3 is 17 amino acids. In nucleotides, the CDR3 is TGTGCCAGCAGCTCCTATGGGCTAGCGGAAAACACAGATACGCAGTATTTT. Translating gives CASSSYGLAENTDTQYF. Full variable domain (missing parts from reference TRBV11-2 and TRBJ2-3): EAGVAQSPRYKIIEKRQSVAFWCNPISGHATLYWYQQILGQGPKLLIQFQNNGVVDDSQLPKDRFSAERLKGVDSTLKIQPAKLEDSAVYLCASSSYGLAENTDTQYFGPGTRLTVL.

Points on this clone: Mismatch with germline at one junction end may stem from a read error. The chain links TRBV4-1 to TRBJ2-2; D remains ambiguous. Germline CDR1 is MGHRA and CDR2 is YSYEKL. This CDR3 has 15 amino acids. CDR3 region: CASSQVSTKTGELFF. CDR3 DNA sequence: TGCGCCAGCAGCCAAGTATCCACGAAGACCGGGGAGCTGTTTTTT.

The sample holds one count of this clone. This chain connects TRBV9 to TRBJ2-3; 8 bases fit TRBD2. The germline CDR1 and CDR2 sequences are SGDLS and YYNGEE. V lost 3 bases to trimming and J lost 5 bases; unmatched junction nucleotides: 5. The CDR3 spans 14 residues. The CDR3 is CASSGREEEDTQYF. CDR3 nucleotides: TGTGCCAGCAGCGGGCGGGAGGAGGAAGATACGCAGTATTTT.

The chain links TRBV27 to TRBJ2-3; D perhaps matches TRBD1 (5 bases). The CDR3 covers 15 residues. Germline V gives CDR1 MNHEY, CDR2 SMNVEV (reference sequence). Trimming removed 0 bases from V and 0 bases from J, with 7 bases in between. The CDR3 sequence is CASSLSRASTDTQYF. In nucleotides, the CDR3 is TGTGCCAGCAGTTTATCCAGGGCTAGCACAGATACGCAGTATTTT.

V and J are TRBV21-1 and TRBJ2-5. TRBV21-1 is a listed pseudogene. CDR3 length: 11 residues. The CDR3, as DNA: TGTGCCAGTAAGGGTCGGGAGACCCAGTACTTC. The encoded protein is CASKGRETQYF.

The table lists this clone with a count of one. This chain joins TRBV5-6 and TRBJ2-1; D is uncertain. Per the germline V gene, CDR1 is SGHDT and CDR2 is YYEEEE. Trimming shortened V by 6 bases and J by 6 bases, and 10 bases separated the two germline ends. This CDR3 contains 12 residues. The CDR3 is CASTHIPNEQFF. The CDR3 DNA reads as TGTGCCAGCACCCACATACCCAATGAGCAGTTCTTC.